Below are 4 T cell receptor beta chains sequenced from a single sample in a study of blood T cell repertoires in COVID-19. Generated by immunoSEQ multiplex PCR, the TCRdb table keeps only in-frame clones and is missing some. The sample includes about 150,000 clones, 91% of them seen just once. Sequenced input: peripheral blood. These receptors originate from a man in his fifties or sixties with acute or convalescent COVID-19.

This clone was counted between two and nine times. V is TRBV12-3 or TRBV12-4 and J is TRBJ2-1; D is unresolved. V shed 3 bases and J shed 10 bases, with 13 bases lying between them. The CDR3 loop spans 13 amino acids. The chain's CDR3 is CASSFPNEREQFF. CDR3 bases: TGTGCCAGCAGTTTTCCGAACGAGAGGGAGCAGTTCTTC.

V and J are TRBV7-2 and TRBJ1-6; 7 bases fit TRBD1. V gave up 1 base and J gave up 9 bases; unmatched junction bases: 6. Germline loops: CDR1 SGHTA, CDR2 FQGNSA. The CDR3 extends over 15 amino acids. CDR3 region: CASSLVWQGGSPLHF. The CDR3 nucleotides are TGTGCCAGCAGCTTAGTTTGGCAGGGGGGTTCACCCCTCCACTTT.

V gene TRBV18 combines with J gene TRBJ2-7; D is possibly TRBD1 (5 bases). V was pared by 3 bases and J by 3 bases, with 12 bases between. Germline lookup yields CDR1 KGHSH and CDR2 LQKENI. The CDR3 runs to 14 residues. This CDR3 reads CASSPGLNLYEQYF. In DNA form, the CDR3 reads TGTGCCAGCTCACCGGGGCTGAACCTCTACGAGCAGTACTTC.

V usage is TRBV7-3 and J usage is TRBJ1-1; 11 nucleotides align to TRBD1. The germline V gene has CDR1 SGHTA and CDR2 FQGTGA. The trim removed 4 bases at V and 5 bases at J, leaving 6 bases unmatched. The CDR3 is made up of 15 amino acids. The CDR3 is CASSSGQGAITEAFF. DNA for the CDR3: TGTGCCAGCAGCTCCGGACAGGGGGCTATAACTGAAGCTTTCTTT. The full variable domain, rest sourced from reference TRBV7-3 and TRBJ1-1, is GAGVSQTPSNKVTEKGKYVELRCDPISGHTALYWYRQSLGQGPEFLIYFQGTGAADDSGLPNDRFFAVRPEGSVSTLKIQRTERGDSAVYLCASSSGQGAITEAFFGQGTRLTVV.